This T cell receptor beta chain was obtained from a study of CD8 T cells in Susac syndrome. Reverse transcription of roughly 0.5 to 1 ug RNA was carried out with random hexamers. TCRdb passed the immunoSEQ multiplex PCR reads through MiXCR, listing each CDR3 protein once. Of some 300,000 distinct CDR3 sequences detected, 89% appear once; the ten largest clones hold around 0.2%. The V gene lost 0 bases and the J gene lost 3 bases, with 9 bases spanning the gap. Per germline, CDR1 SGHRS and CDR2 YFSETQ. This CDR3 comprises 14 residues. The TCR comes from a human donor with multiple sclerosis. This chain links TRBV5-1 with TRBJ1-2, with unresolved D. Sequenced input: CD8+ T cells from PBMCs. The CDR3 DNA reads TGCGCCAGCAGCTTGGCCTCCGGGGACTATGGCTACACCTTC. Its protein product is CASSLASGDYGYTF.